Listed below are T cell receptor beta chains from one sample, sequenced in a study of post-analysis software for immune sequencing data. TCRdb reprocessed the PCR reads via MiXCR and lists one record per CDR3 protein. The sample has hundreds of thousands of distinct CDR3 sequences, just over 35% seen once. The sequencing input was blood. These receptors all stem from a girl aged 10-17 years with multiple sclerosis. Each CDR3 is given with its conserved first and last residue. Clone size appears in some rows only: once, few, many, or a class for an expanded clone.

J gene: TRBJ1-5
V gene: TRBV6-1
clone size: many
CDR3 protein: CASSETAGDQPQHF

J gene: TRBJ2-2
V gene: TRBV6-1
clone size: .
CDR3 protein: CASSGVRGQDTGELFF

J gene: TRBJ1-4
V gene: TRBV6-1
clone size: many
CDR3 protein: CASSALRAFGEKLFF

J gene: TRBJ2-7
V gene: TRBV28
clone size: many
CDR3 protein: CASSPTGGPYEQYF

J gene: TRBJ2-1
V gene: TRBV7-2
clone size: many
CDR3 protein: CASSLADSGSVNEQFF

J gene: TRBJ1-5
V gene: TRBV20-1
clone size: .
CDR3 protein: CSAWGRGSQPQHF

J gene: TRBJ2-6
V gene: TRBV24-1
clone size: .
CDR3 protein: CATSDSRGTGGYSGANVLTF

J gene: TRBJ2-5
V gene: TRBV3-1
clone size: few
CDR3 protein: CASSQEAVEAQYF

J gene: TRBJ1-2
V gene: TRBV28
clone size: .
CDR3 protein: CASSLGPYEKRRDRNYGYTF

J gene: TRBJ2-3
V gene: TRBV7-7
clone size: .
CDR3 protein: CASSLLKSDTQYF

J gene: TRBJ1-2
V gene: TRBV12-3/TRBV12-4
clone size: few
CDR3 protein: CASSRPESGYGYTF

J gene: TRBJ1-1
V gene: TRBV20-1
clone size: few
CDR3 protein: CSATVGSTEAFF

J gene: TRBJ2-5
V gene: TRBV29-1
clone size: many
CDR3 protein: CSVGLVFMETQYF

J gene: TRBJ2-5
V gene: TRBV7-9
clone size: few
CDR3 protein: CASSWELSRETQYF

J gene: TRBJ2-1
V gene: TRBV29-1
clone size: many
CDR3 protein: CSVESPAGGRGDEQFF

J gene: TRBJ2-1
V gene: TRBV5-1
clone size: .
CDR3 protein: CASSLEGGREQFF

J gene: TRBJ2-7
V gene: TRBV9
clone size: .
CDR3 protein: CASSSAGTAYYEQYF

J gene: TRBJ2-1
V gene: TRBV29-1
clone size: .
CDR3 protein: CSVEEQENNEQFF

J gene: TRBJ2-1
V gene: TRBV7-6
clone size: .
CDR3 protein: CASSLELASEQFF

J gene: TRBJ2-3
V gene: TRBV5-5
clone size: .
CDR3 protein: CASSLDLGAADTQYF

J gene: TRBJ2-1
V gene: TRBV27
clone size: medium-sized
CDR3 protein: CASGHSTGARNEQFF

J gene: .
V gene: TRBV6-5
clone size: .
CDR3 protein: CASSYSTSGRNIQYF

J gene: TRBJ1-1
V gene: TRBV2
clone size: .
CDR3 protein: CASSEVAVRGEAFF

J gene: TRBJ2-3
V gene: TRBV20-1
clone size: many
CDR3 protein: CSARSVAGGTDTQYF

J gene: TRBJ2-7
V gene: TRBV20-1
clone size: .
CDR3 protein: CSAVLEAAGEQYF

J gene: TRBJ2-2
V gene: TRBV6-5
clone size: .
CDR3 protein: CASRARATNTGELFF

J gene: TRBJ2-3
V gene: TRBV29-1
clone size: many
CDR3 protein: CSVGPAVADTQYF

J gene: TRBJ2-1
V gene: TRBV7-9
clone size: many
CDR3 protein: CASSFGGLAGDYNEQFF

J gene: TRBJ2-7
V gene: TRBV29-1
clone size: .
CDR3 protein: CSVELSHGGLEQYF

J gene: TRBJ1-1
V gene: TRBV5-6
clone size: .
CDR3 protein: CASSAYTEAFF

J gene: TRBJ1-2
V gene: TRBV20-1
clone size: many
CDR3 protein: CSATPDRGWYGYTF

J gene: TRBJ2-1
V gene: TRBV2
clone size: many
CDR3 protein: CASSERGGVYNEQFF

J gene: TRBJ1-1
V gene: TRBV7-3
clone size: .
CDR3 protein: CASSSGRNTEAFF

J gene: TRBJ2-4
V gene: TRBV19
clone size: many
CDR3 protein: CASSIPGLAKNIQYF

J gene: TRBJ1-5
V gene: TRBV4-1
clone size: .
CDR3 protein: CASSQERASGFNQPQHF

J gene: .
V gene: TRBV7-2
clone size: .
CDR3 protein: CASSPFGGDRRETQYF

J gene: TRBJ2-1
V gene: TRBV7-9
clone size: .
CDR3 protein: CASSFYGQGNHEQFF

J gene: TRBJ2-2
V gene: TRBV10-3
clone size: few
CDR3 protein: CAISESGTRDTGELFF

J gene: TRBJ2-1
V gene: TRBV12-3/TRBV12-4
clone size: few
CDR3 protein: CASSPDLAVVYNEQFF

J gene: TRBJ2-5
V gene: TRBV20-1
clone size: many
CDR3 protein: CSASPGTVQETQYF

J gene: TRBJ2-7
V gene: TRBV6-2/TRBV6-3
clone size: many
CDR3 protein: CASRTGDEQYF

J gene: TRBJ2-3
V gene: TRBV24-1
clone size: .
CDR3 protein: CATSDQGTDTQYF

J gene: TRBJ2-1
V gene: TRBV27
clone size: .
CDR3 protein: CASSGLAVYNEQFF

J gene: TRBJ2-5
V gene: TRBV5-1
clone size: .
CDR3 protein: CASANRGRGETQYF

J gene: TRBJ2-5
V gene: TRBV24-1
clone size: .
CDR3 protein: CATSSSGDQETQYF

J gene: TRBJ2-7
V gene: TRBV15
clone size: many
CDR3 protein: CATSRVRDTTYEQYF

J gene: TRBJ2-7
V gene: TRBV12-3/TRBV12-4
clone size: few
CDR3 protein: CASSLAGGIYNEQYF

J gene: TRBJ1-2
V gene: TRBV29-1
clone size: .
CDR3 protein: CSVESQGIYGYTF

J gene: TRBJ1-2
V gene: TRBV27
clone size: .
CDR3 protein: CASSSDFSDYGYTF

J gene: TRBJ2-3
V gene: TRBV6-2/TRBV6-3
clone size: .
CDR3 protein: CASKTGGASDTQYF

J gene: TRBJ2-5
V gene: TRBV29-1
clone size: .
CDR3 protein: CSVDRGQETQYF

J gene: TRBJ2-5
V gene: TRBV20-1
clone size: many
CDR3 protein: CSARDPDRGRETQYF

J gene: TRBJ2-3
V gene: TRBV5-1
clone size: few
CDR3 protein: CASSLTGGGKDTQYF